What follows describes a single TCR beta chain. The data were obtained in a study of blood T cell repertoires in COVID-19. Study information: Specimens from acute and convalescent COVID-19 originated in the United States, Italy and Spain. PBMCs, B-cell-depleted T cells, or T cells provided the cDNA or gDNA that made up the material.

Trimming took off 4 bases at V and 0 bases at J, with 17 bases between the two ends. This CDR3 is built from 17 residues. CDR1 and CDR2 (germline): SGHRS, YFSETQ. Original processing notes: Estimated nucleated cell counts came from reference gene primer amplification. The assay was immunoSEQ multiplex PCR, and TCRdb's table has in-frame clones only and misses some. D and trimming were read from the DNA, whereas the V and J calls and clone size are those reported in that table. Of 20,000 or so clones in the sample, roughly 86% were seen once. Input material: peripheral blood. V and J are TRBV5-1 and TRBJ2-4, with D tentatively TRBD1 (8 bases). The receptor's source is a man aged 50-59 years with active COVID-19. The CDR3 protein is CASSTGGASLAKNIQYF. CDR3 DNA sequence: TGCGCCAGCAGCACAGGGGGGGCTTCCCTAGCCAAAAACATTCAGTACTTC.